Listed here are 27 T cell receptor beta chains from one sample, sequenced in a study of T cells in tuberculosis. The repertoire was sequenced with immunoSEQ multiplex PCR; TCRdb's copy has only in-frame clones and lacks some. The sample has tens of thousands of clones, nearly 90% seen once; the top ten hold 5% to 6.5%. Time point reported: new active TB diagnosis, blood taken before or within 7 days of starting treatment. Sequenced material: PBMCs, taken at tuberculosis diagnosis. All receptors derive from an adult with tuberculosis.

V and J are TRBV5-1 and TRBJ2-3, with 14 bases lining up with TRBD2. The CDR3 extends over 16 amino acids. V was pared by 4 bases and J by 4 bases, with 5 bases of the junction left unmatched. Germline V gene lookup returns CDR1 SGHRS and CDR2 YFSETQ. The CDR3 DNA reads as TGCGCCAGCAGCCCCGGGACTAGCGGGAGTTCAGATACGCAGTATTTT. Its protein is CASSPGTSGSSDTQYF.

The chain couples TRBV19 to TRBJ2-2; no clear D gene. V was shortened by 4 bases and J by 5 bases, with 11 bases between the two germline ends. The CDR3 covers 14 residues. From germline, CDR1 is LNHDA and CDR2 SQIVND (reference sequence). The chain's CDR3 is CASSRERFTGELFF. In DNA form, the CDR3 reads TGTGCCAGTAGTAGAGAGCGTTTTACCGGGGAGCTGTTTTTT.

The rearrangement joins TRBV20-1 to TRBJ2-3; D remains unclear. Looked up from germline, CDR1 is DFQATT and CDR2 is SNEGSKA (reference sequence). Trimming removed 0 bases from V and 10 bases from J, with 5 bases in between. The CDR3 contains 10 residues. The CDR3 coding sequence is TGCAGTGCTAGAGATCGGGCGCAGTATTTT. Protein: CSARDRAQYF.

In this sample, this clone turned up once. The CDR3 coding sequence is TGTGCCAGCAGCTTGGAGGGACTAGCGGACAATGAGCAGTTCTTC. Protein: CASSLEGLADNEQFF. The chain has TRBV5-4 and TRBJ2-1; 11 bases agree with TRBD2. V was clipped by 0 bases and J by 5 bases; unmatched bases: 1. From germline, CDR1 is SGHNT and CDR2 YYREEE (reference sequence). This CDR3 is built from 15 residues.

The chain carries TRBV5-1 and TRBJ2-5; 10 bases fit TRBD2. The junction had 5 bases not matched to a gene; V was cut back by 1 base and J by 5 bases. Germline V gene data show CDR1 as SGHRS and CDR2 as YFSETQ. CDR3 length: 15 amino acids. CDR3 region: CASSLMPSGGETQYF. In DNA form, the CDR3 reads TGCGCCAGCAGCTTGATGCCTAGCGGGGGTGAGACCCAGTACTTC. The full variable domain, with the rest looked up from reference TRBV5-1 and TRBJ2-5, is KAGVTQTPRYLIKTRGQQVTLSCSPISGHRSVSWYQQTPGQGLQFLFEYFSETQRNKGNFPGRFSGRQFSNSRSEMNVSTLELGDSALYLCASSLMPSGGETQYFGPGTRLLVL.

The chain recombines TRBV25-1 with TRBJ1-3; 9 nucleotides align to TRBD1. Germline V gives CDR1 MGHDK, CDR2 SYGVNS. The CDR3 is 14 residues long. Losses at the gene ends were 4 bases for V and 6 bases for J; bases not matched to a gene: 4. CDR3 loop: CASSVDRGANTIYF. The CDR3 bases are TGTGCCAGCAGTGTGGACAGGGGAGCAAACACCATATATTTT.

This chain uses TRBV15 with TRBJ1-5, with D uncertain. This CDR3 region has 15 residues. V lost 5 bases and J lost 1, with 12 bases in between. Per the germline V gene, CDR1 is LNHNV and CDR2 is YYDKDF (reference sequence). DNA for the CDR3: TGTGCCACCAGCCCCGACGGAGGAAGCAATCAGCCCCAGCATTTT. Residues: CATSPDGGSNQPQHF.

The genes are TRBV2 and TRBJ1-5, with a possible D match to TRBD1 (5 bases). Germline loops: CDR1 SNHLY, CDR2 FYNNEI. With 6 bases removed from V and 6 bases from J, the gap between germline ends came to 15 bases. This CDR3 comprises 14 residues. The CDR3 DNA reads TGTGCCAGCAGCGGGGCCTCGGGGGGTCAGCCCCAGCATTTT. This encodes CASSGASGGQPQHF.

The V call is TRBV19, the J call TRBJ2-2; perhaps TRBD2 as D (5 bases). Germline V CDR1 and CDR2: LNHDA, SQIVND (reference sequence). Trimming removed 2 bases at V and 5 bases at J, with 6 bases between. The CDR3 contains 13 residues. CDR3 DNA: TGTGCCAGTAGTATAAGAGGGACCGGGGAGCTGTTTTTT. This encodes CASSIRGTGELFF.

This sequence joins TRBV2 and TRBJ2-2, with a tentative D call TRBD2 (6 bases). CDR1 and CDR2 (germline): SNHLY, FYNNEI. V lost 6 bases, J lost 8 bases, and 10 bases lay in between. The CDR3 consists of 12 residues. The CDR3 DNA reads TGTGCCAGCAGCCCACGGGGGGGGGAGCTGTTTTTT. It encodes CASSPRGGELFF.

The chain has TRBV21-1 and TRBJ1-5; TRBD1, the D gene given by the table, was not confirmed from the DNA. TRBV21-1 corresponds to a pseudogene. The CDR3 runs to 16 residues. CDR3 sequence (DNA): TGTGCCAGCAGCAAAGAGAGAGGGGGCGGCAATCAGCCCCAGCATTTT. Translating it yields CASSKERGGGNQPQHF.

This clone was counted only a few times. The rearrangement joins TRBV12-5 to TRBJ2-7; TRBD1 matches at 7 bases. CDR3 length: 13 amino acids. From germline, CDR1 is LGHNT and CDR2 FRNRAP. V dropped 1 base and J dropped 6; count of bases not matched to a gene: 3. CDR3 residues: CASGLGGQLEQYF. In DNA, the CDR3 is TGTGCTAGTGGTTTGGGGGGACAGCTCGAGCAGTACTTC. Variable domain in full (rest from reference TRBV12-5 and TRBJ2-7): DARVTQTPRHKVTEMGQEVTMRCQPILGHNTVFWYRQTMMQGLELLAYFRNRAPLDDSGMPKDRFSAEMPDATLATLKIQPSEPRDSAVYFCASGLGGQLEQYFGPGTRLTVT.

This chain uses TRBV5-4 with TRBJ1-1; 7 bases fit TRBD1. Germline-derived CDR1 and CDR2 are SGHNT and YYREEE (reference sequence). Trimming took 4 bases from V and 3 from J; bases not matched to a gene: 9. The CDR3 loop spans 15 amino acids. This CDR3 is CASSLPGQDYTEAFF. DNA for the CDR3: TGTGCCAGCAGCCTTCCCGGACAGGACTACACTGAAGCTTTCTTT.

The CDR3 DNA reads as TGCGCCAGCAGCTGGTCCGGACAGGGCTCCTACGAGCAGTACTTC. Residues: CASSWSGQGSYEQYF. The chain links TRBV5-1 to TRBJ2-7; 8 bases agree with TRBD1. Germline V gene data show CDR1 as SGHRS and CDR2 as YFSETQ. The CDR3 is made up of 15 amino acids. The V gene end was trimmed by 3 bases and the J gene end by 0 bases; junction bases not matched to a gene: 5.

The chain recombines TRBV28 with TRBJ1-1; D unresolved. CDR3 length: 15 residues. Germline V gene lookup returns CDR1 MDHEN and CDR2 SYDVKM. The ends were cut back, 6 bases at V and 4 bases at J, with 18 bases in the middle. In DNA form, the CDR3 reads TGTGCCAGCAGGGAGAGGGTGGGTCGAGGCACTGAAGCTTTCTTT. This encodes CASRERVGRGTEAFF.

Here the CDR3 reads CASSRDISNQPQHF. The CDR3 DNA is TGTGCCAGCAGCAGGGACATCAGCAATCAGCCCCAGCATTTT. The chain couples TRBV9 to TRBJ1-5; D is possibly TRBD1 (6 bases). The V and J ends lost 4 bases and 1 base respectively, with 9 bases between them. The CDR3 covers 14 residues. The germline gives CDR1 SGDLS, CDR2 YYNGEE.

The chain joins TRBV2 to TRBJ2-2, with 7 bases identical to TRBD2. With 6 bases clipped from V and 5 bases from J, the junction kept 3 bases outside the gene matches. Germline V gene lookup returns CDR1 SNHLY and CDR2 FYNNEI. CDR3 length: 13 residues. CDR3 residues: CASRLGGTGELFF. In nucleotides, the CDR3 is TGTGCCAGCAGACTGGGGGGGACCGGGGAGCTGTTTTTT.

The CDR3 protein is CAISESRGHSYEQYF. For the CDR3, the DNA is TGTGCCATCAGTGAGTCGAGGGGGCACTCCTACGAGCAGTACTTC. V and J are TRBV10-3 and TRBJ2-7; TRBD1 matches 7 bases. The trim removed 0 bases at V and 0 bases at J, leaving 2 bases unmatched. CDR3 length: 15 amino acids. Germline-derived CDR1 and CDR2 are ENHRY and SYGVKD.

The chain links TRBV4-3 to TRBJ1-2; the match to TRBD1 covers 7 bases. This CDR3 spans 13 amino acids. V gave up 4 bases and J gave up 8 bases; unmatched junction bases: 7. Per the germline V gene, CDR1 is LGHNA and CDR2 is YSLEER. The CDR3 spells CASSPRQGRGYTF. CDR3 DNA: TGCGCCAGCAGCCCCAGACAGGGTCGGGGCTACACCTTC.

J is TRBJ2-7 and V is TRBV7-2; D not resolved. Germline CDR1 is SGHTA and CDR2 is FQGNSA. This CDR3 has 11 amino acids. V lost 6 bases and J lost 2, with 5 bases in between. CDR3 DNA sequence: TGTGCCAGCAGTTCTGCCTACGAGCAGTACTTC. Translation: CASSSAYEQYF.

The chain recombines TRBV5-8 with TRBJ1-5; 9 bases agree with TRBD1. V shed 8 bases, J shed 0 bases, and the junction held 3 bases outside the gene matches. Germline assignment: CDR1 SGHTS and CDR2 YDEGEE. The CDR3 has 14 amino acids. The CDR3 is CASRDRDSNQPQHF. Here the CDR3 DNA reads TGTGCCAGTAGGGACAGGGATAGCAATCAGCCCCAGCATTTT. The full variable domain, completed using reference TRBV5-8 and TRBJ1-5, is EAGVTQSPTHLIKTRGQQATLRCSPISGHTSVYWYQQALGLGLQFLLWYDEGEERNRGNFPPRFSGRQFPNYSSELNVNALELEDSALYLCASRDRDSNQPQHFGDGTRLSIL.

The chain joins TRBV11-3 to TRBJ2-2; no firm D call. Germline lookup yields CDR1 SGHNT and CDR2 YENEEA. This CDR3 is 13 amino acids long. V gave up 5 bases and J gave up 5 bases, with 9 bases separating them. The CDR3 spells CASSLSRTGELFF. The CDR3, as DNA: TGTGCCAGCAGCCTAAGCCGGACCGGGGAGCTGTTTTTT. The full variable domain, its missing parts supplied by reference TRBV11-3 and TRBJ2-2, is EAGVVQSPRYKIIEKKQPVAFWCNPISGHNTLYWYLQNLGQGPELLIRYENEEAVDDSQLPKDRFSAERLKGVDSTLKIQPAELGDSAVYLCASSLSRTGELFFGEGSRLTVL.

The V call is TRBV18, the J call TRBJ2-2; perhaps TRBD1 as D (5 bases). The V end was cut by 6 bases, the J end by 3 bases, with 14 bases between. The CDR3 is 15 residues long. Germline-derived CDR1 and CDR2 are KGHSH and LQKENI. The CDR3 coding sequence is TGTGCCAGCTCCCCATCAGGGTCTTACACCGGGGAGCTGTTTTTT. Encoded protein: CASSPSGSYTGELFF.

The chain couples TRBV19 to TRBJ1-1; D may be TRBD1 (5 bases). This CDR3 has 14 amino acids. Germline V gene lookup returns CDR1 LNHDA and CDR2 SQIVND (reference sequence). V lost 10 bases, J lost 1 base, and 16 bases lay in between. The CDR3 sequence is CATYRRGANTEAFF. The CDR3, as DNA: TGTGCCACCTACAGGAGGGGCGCGAACACTGAAGCTTTCTTT.

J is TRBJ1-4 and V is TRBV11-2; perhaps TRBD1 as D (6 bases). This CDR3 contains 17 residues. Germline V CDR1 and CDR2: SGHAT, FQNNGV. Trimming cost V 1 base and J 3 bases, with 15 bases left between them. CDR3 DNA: TGTGCCAGCAGCTTAGTCTATCAAGGGGGTCCTAATGAAAAACTGTTTTTT. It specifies CASSLVYQGGPNEKLFF.

CDR3 protein: CASSFEGTEAFF. Written as DNA, the CDR3 is TGCGCCAGCAGTTTTGAGGGCACTGAAGCTTTCTTT. The chain joins TRBV4-3 to TRBJ1-1; D ambiguous. Germline lookup yields CDR1 LGHNA and CDR2 YSLEER. The CDR3 totals 12 residues. The V gene lost 6 bases and the J gene lost 4 bases, with 9 bases spanning the gap.

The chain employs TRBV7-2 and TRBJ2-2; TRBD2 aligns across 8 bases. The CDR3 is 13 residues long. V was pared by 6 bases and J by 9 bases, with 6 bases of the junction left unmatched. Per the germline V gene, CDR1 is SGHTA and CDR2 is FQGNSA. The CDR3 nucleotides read TGTGCCAGCAGGCTACTAGCGGCCCGGGAGCTGTTTTTT. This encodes CASRLLAARELFF. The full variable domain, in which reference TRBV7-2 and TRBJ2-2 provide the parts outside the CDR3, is GAGVSQSPSNKVTEKGKDVELRCDPISGHTALYWYRQSLGQGLEFLIYFQGNSAPDKSGLPSDRFSAERTGGSVSTLTIQRTQQEDSAVYLCASRLLAARELFFGEGSRLTVL.